This T cell receptor (beta chain) was recorded in a study of cytomegalovirus exposure and HLA in healthy donors. About the study: A previous analysis identified 100 million to 120 million unique TCR beta sequences derived from 180 million or so T cells. Within the Caucasian-associated ancestry cluster were around 81% of the approximately 400 genotyped donors.

Primers included in the PCR were 60 Vbeta and 13 Jbeta primers. Clones were read by immunoSEQ multiplex PCR, and TCRdb kept only the in-frame ones, dropping some. The sample contains roughly 180,000 clones, about 80% of which appear only once. On this clone: Its target is unknown.

Germline CDR1 and CDR2: SGHVS and FNYEAQ. Trimming left V 0 bases short and J 0 bases short, with 2 bases between. CDR3 size: 14 residues. Study-wide results and caveats: For most TCR beta V segments, an earlier analysis put the productive rate at about 90% or about 30% of the time. Later on, an analysis tied 15,000 to 20,000 TCR beta sequences to HLA alleles at 0.05 false discovery rate.

V and J are TRBV7-6 and TRBJ1-4; D not certain. This TCR derives from a man aged 25-45 years in good health and CMV-seronegative. Sequencing used PBMCs. In DNA, the CDR3 is TGTGCCAGCAGCTTAGCCGCAACTAATGAAAAACTGTTTTTT. Protein: CASSLAATNEKLFF.